This record covers a single TCR beta chain. This specimen belongs to a study of shared T cell receptors in the human thymus. V was pared by 6 bases and J by 5 bases, with 7 bases between. This CDR3 has 11 amino acids. Germline lookup yields CDR1 MNHEY and CDR2 SVGAGI. Libraries were prepared by immunoSEQ multiplex PCR; TCRdb keeps only in-frame clonotypes and omits some of them. The sample carries roughly 700,000 clones, around 89% recorded once. The sample also formed part of further work on human thymus T cells. From that study: It was from resections taken during corrective heart surgery that the thymus tissue came. Thymic and blood repertoires appeared to carry a bias in their V and J gene usage. Thymic TCR repertoires of unrelated people reportedly overlapped highly.

Sequenced sample: thymocytes. This TCR derives from a boy under two years old with a congenital heart defect. J is TRBJ2-5 and V is TRBV6-5; possible D gene TRBD1, 6 bases. The CDR3 protein is CASRRGETQYF. Here the CDR3 DNA reads TGTGCCAGCAGAAGGGGGGAGACCCAGTACTTC.